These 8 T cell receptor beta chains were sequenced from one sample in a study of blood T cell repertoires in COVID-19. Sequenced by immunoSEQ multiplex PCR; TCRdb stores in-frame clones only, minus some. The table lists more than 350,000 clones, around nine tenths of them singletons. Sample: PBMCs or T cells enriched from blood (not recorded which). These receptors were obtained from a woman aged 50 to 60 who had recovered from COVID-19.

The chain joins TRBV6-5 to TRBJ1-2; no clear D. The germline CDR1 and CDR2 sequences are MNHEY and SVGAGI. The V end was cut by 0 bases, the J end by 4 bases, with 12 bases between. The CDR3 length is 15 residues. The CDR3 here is CASSYSLRAFYGYTF. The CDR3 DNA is TGTGCCAGCAGTTACTCGTTGAGGGCTTTCTATGGCTACACCTTC.

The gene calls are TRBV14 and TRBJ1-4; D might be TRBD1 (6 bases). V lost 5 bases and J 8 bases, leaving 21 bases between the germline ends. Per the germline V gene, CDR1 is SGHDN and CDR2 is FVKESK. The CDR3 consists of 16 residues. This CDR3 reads CASSLTQGSLREKLFF. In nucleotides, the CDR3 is TGTGCCAGCAGCTTAACGCAGGGGAGTTTACGGGAAAAACTGTTTTTT.

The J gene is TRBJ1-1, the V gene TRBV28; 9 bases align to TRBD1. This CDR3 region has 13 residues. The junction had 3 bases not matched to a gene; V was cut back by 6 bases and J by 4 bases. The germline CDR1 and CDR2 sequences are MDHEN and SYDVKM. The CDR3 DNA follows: TGTGCCAGCAGGGGACAGGGCGGCACTGAAGCTTTCTTT. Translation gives CASRGQGGTEAFF.

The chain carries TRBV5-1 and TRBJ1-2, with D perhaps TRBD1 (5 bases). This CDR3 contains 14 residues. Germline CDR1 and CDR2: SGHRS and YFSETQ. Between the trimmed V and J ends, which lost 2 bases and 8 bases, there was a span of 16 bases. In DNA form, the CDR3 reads TGCGCCAGCAGCTTACCCGGGACTGAGGGCGGCTACACCTTC. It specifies CASSLPGTEGGYTF.

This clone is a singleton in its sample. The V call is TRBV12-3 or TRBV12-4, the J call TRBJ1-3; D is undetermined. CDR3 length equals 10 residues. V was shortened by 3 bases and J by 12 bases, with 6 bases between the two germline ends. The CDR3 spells CASSFRVIYF. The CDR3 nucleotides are TGTGCCAGCAGTTTTCGCGTCATATATTTT.

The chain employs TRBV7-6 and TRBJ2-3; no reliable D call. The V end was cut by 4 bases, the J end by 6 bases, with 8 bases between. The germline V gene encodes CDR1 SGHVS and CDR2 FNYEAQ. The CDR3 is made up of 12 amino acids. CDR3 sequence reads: CASSSRWDTQYF. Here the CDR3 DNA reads TGTGCCAGCAGCTCCCGGTGGGATACGCAGTATTTT.

CDR3 residues: CASRRTGGHYEQYF. DNA of the CDR3: TGTGCCAGCAGAAGGACAGGGGGTCACTACGAGCAGTACTTC. The J gene is TRBJ2-7, the V gene TRBV27, with 10 bases aligning to TRBD1. The CDR3 totals 14 residues. Trimming at V came to 6 bases and at J to 3 bases, leaving 5 bases not matched to a gene. The V gene's germline CDR1 is MNHEY and CDR2 SMNVEV (reference sequence).

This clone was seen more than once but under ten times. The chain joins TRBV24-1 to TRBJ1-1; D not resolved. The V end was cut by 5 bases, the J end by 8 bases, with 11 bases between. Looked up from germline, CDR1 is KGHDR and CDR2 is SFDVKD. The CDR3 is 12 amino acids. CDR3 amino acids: CATSGASREAFF. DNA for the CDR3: TGTGCCACCAGTGGGGCCTCAAGGGAAGCTTTCTTT.